This TCR beta chain is from a study of a mutant IDH1 vaccine in newly diagnosed glioma. Time point denoted: baseline, week 1 (first vaccination visit). The treatment denotes: pre-vaccination baseline after standard-of-care therapy. The germline CDR1 and CDR2 sequences are DFQATT and SNEGSKA (reference sequence). Trimming pared 6 bases from V and 3 bases from J, leaving 8 bases between. The CDR3 runs 11 residues. The table came from immunoSEQ multiplex PCR; TCRdb's copy has only in-frame clones and leaves some out. The sample includes approximately 19,000 clones, approximately 85% of them seen just once.

Sequencing used PBMCs, obtained from a glioma patient treated with radiotherapy, temozolomide or both. The chain uses TRBV20-1 and TRBJ1-2; no firm D call. This clonotype was obtained from a man in his forties with glioma. The CDR3 region is CSAKIYYGYTF. The CDR3 nucleotides read TGCAGTGCCAAGATCTACTATGGCTACACCTTC.